This T cell receptor beta chain is from a study of memory CD4+ T cells and cytomegalovirus serostatus. This CDR3 has 16 residues. Deletions cut 1 base from V and 2 bases from J, with 13 bases between. The germline CDR1 and CDR2 sequences are SGHDT and YYEEEE. Whole-study findings and limits: Each of roughly 65 CMV-associated TCRbeta sequences occurred in one to five individuals. Suggested: most of the CMV-linked TCR signature lies in CD4+ memory cells.

Comment on this clone: Its antigen remains unknown.

The sort gate was single viable CD3+CD4+CD8-CD45RO+ cells for memory CD4+ T cells. Under the authors' procedure: After removing out-of-frame reads, 2 million to 2.5 million distinct TCRbeta sequences remained. TCRdb keeps only in-frame clones here, not all; method: immunoSEQ multiplex PCR. V and J calls and clone size are given by that table; D and trimming were obtained from the DNA. The sample records about 61,000 clones, 60% to 85% being singletons. The specimen was memory CD4+ T cells from blood. The J gene is TRBJ2-1, the V gene TRBV5-6; no definite D call. This sequence was found in an adult in good health and CMV-seronegative. Some clones in this sample may be carry-over from other donors' samples. The CDR3 bases are TGTGCCAGCAGCTTGTCGGGCGGAAGCACCTACAATGAGCAGTTCTTC. It encodes CASSLSGGSTYNEQFF.